These 17 T cell receptor beta chains were all obtained from the same sample, sequenced in a study of immune characterization of retroperitoneal liposarcoma. A single record per CDR3 protein comes from TCRdb applying MiXCR to the PCR reads. The data contain more than 9,000 distinct CDR3 sequences, more than 35% of them singletons. The specimen was tumor tissue. The source of these receptors is a male donor with retroperitoneal liposarcoma.

The sample holds a few counts of this clonotype. The chain has TRBV6-1 and TRBJ2-1; 8 bases are shared with TRBD2. This CDR3 region has 12 residues. Germline V gene lookup returns CDR1 MNHNS and CDR2 SASEGT. The trim removed 7 bases at V and 10 bases at J, leaving 6 bases unmatched. The CDR3 DNA is TGTGCCAGCATGAGCGGGAGCTACGAGCAGTTCTTC. Translating gives CASMSGSYEQFF.

The table lists this clonotype with a few counts. V usage is TRBV7-2 and J usage is TRBJ2-1, with D unresolved. This CDR3 is built from 13 residues. Trimming took off 2 bases at V and 10 bases at J, with 12 bases between the two ends. The germline gives CDR1 SGHTA, CDR2 FQGNSA. As DNA, the CDR3 is TGTGCCAGCAGCTTACGCCCTCTGTTCGAGCAGTTCTTC. This gives the protein CASSLRPLFEQFF. The full variable domain, completed using reference TRBV7-2 and TRBJ2-1, is GAGVSQSPSNKVTEKGKDVELRCDPISGHTALYWYRQSLGQGLEFLIYFQGNSAPDKSGLPSDRFSAERTGGSVSTLTIQRTQQEDSAVYLCASSLRPLFEQFFGPGTRLTVL.

About this clonotype itself: The CDR3 ends on some other residue instead of the conserved phenylalanine or tryptophan, so this is likely a read error. The limits of the CDR3 on the DNA are not certain, so only TCRdb's listed CDR3 is given. The gene calls are TRBV27 and TRBJ2-5; TRBD2 was called by the table and not checked on the DNA. 8 amino acids form the CDR3, both terminal residues included. CDR1 is MNHEY and CDR2 is SMNVEV in the germline V gene (reference sequence). This CDR3 is CASRGLGI.

The table lists this clonotype with many counts. This rearrangement joins TRBV12-3 or TRBV12-4 to TRBJ2-5; D is unresolved. Matching the DNA end better, TRBJ2-7 makes the J call doubtful. The CDR3 runs to 18 residues. CDR3 protein: CASSLGRPGTLPLYEQYF. CDR3 coding DNA: TGTGCCAGCAGTTTAGGACGGCCGGGTACACTCCCCCTCTACGAGCAGTACTTC.

The V gene is TRBV6-8, the J gene TRBJ1-2, with a possible D match to TRBD1 (5 bases). The CDR3 covers 13 residues. Trimming shortened V by 6 bases and J by 7 bases, and 15 bases separated the two germline ends. CDR1 is MNHGY and CDR2 is SAAAGT in the germline V gene. The CDR3 protein is CASSHGGRTGYTF. In DNA form, the CDR3 reads TGTGCCAGCAGCCATGGGGGGAGAACTGGCTACACCTTC.

The V gene is TRBV25-1, the J gene TRBJ2-5; a weak D match, TRBD1 (9 bases). Germline values: CDR1 MGHDK, CDR2 SYGVNS. This CDR3 has 16 residues. Trimming stripped 6 bases from V and 2 bases from J, with 19 bases between. CDR3 loop: CASRVNSGTGQETQYF. The CDR3 coding sequence is TGTGCCAGCAGAGTGAATAGCGGGACAGGGCAAGAGACCCAGTACTTC.

This clonotype was recorded a few times. The CDR3 nucleotides read TGTGCCAGCAGAACCGGGACAGTCCCCTTCCGGGAGCAGTACTTC. Protein sequence: CASRTGTVPFREQYF. The chain employs TRBV6-5 and TRBJ2-4, with D tentatively TRBD1 (7 bases). The CDR3 consists of 15 residues. Germline lookup yields CDR1 MNHEY and CDR2 SVGAGI. Trimming took 6 bases from V and 13 from J, leaving 25 bases between them.

This rearrangement joins TRBV6-1 to TRBJ2-1; 12 bases fit TRBD2. With V trimmed by 6 bases and J by 8 bases, 8 bases remained unmatched. The germline gives CDR1 MNHNS, CDR2 SASEGT. This CDR3 is built from 15 residues. The CDR3 reads CASSPLAGGLDEQFF. DNA of the CDR3: TGTGCCAGCAGCCCGCTAGCGGGAGGGCTAGATGAGCAGTTCTTC.

This chain links TRBV6-5 with TRBJ2-1; D is unclear. CDR1 MNHEY and CDR2 SVGAGI come from the germline V gene. V was shortened by 0 bases and J by 13 bases, with 16 bases between the two germline ends. The CDR3 is 14 residues long. This CDR3 is CASSYSSRQETQFF. The CDR3 DNA is TGTGCCAGCAGTTACTCGAGTCGTCAAGAGACCCAGTTCTTC.

V is TRBV6-4 and J is TRBJ2-1; 11 nucleotides agree with TRBD2. The CDR3 has 15 residues. Losses at the gene ends were 3 bases for V and 5 bases for J; bases not matched to a gene: 3. Germline loops: CDR1 MRHNA, CDR2 SNTAGT. CDR3 sequence reads: CASSDLAGGHNEQFF. The CDR3 DNA sequence: TGTGCCAGCAGTGATCTAGCGGGAGGACACAATGAGCAGTTCTTC.

The table lists this clonotype with a few counts. V gene TRBV6-6 combines with J gene TRBJ2-1; D gene uncertain. The end of the DNA aligns better with TRBJ2-7, so the J call may be wrong. The germline V gene has CDR1 MNHNY and CDR2 SVGAGI (reference sequence). The CDR3 is 13 amino acids. CDR3 protein: CASSYSRSIEQYF. The CDR3 region has the DNA TGTGCCAGCAGTTACTCACGGTCAATAGAGCAGTACTTC.

The CDR3 DNA is TGTGCCAGCAGGCCCTTTCTCGGTGAGCAGTACTTC. It is translated as CASRPFLGEQYF. The chain carries TRBV12-3 or TRBV12-4 and TRBJ2-1, with D unclear. The end of the DNA fits TRBJ2-7 better, so the J call may be wrong. CDR3 length equals 12 residues.

The sample holds a few counts of this clonotype. The chain couples TRBV6-5 to TRBJ2-1, with 7 bases aligning to TRBD2. J gave up 6 bases and V 4 bases, and 6 bases lay outside the gene matches. Germline lookup yields CDR1 MNHEY and CDR2 SVGAGI. The CDR3 has 14 residues. CDR3 DNA sequence: TGTGCCAGCAGTTTGTGGGCTAGCGGCAATGAGCAGTTCTTC. This codes for CASSLWASGNEQFF.

CDR3 loop: CASSRIYEQYF. Written as DNA, the CDR3 is TGTGCCAGCAGCCGAATATACGAGCAGTACTTC. V is TRBV6-1 and J is TRBJ2-1; D not resolved. The J call may be in error: the DNA end matches TRBJ2-7 better. Germline CDR1 is MNHNS and CDR2 is SASEGT. This CDR3 comprises 11 residues.

The table lists this clonotype with many counts. The J gene is TRBJ2-1, the V gene TRBV6-1, with D possibly TRBD2 on 7 matching bases. With 2 bases removed from V and 5 bases from J, the gap between germline ends came to 10 bases. Germline assignment: CDR1 MNHNS and CDR2 SASEGT. The CDR3 has 14 residues. For the CDR3, the DNA is TGTGCCAGCAGTGAACGGGGGGCGAACAATGAGCAGTTCTTC. This sequence encodes CASSERGANNEQFF.

This chain connects TRBV11-2 to TRBJ2-1; TRBD1 matches at 8 bases. J gave up 10 bases and V 7 bases, and 12 bases lay outside the gene matches. Germline values: CDR1 SGHAT, CDR2 FQNNGV. The CDR3 has 14 residues. Here the CDR3 reads CASTLSQGGYEQFF. In DNA form, the CDR3 reads TGTGCCAGCACCCTATCACAGGGGGGATACGAGCAGTTCTTC.

The table lists this clonotype with many counts. V gene TRBV6-1 combines with J gene TRBJ2-1; D is unresolved. The J call is doubtful: the DNA matches TRBJ2-7 better. The CDR3 sequence is 14 residues long. CDR1 is MNHNS, CDR2 SASEGT, per germline. The CDR3: CASSYGRPPAEQYF. The DNA for the CDR3 is TGTGCCAGCAGTTATGGTAGGCCGCCTGCCGAGCAGTACTTC.